This record concerns one T cell receptor (beta chain) sequence. This specimen belongs to a study of blood T cell repertoires in COVID-19. Across the whole study: Some COVID-19 samples were acute and others convalescent; all came from the United States, Italy and Spain. The analysed material was cDNA or gDNA that came from T cells, B-cell-depleted T cells, or PBMCs.

The germline CDR1 and CDR2 sequences are MGHRA and YSYEKL. The V and J ends lost 1 base and 3 bases respectively, with 7 bases between them. The CDR3 is 14 residues long. Per the original data handling: By means of reference gene primer amplification, nucleated cell counts were estimated. Assay used: immunoSEQ multiplex PCR; TCRdb lists only in-frame clones, some missing. That table is the source of V, J and clone size, and D and trimming were worked out from the DNA. The table shows about 330,000 clones, with around 89% occurring only once. The chain combines TRBV4-1 with TRBJ1-5; D unresolved. This receptor was identified in a man younger than 30 who had recovered from COVID-19. Source material: peripheral blood. CDR3 residues: CASSQVRNNQPQHF. DNA for the CDR3: TGCGCCAGCAGCCAAGTCAGAAACAATCAGCCCCAGCATTTT.